A single sample is the source of the 5 T cell receptor beta chains below, sequenced in a study of blood T cells in healthy people across ages. Primers used in a second PCR of roughly 6 to 12 cycles were a sample-barcoded 5' primer and a J-beta primer mix. TCRdb fed the 5' RACE reads into MiXCR, producing one record per CDR3 protein. Among 750,000 to 850,000 distinct CDR3 sequences listed, more than 20% were seen once. The sample was also reused in another study, on T cells of mothers and their children.

Sequences were obtained from blood. Receptors originate from a boy aged 10-17 years in good health.

The chain links TRBV12-3 or TRBV12-4 to TRBJ1-1, with unresolved D. The V and J ends lost 6 bases and 11 bases respectively, with 10 bases between them. The CDR3 has 10 residues. CDR3 in DNA: TGTGCCAGCAGCCGAGGAGGGGCTTTCTTT. Translation gives CASSRGGAFF.

This clonotype was recorded a few times. The chain uses TRBV4-2 and TRBJ1-2; no clear D gene. Germline assignment: CDR1 LGHNA and CDR2 YNFKEQ. V dropped 6 bases and J dropped 2 bases, with 22 bases sitting between them. The CDR3 is made up of 17 amino acids. The CDR3 spells CASRVTRWGRTNYGYTF. As DNA, the CDR3 is TGTGCCAGCAGAGTGACGCGGTGGGGAAGAACCAACTATGGCTACACCTTC.

This clonotype has more than one count but fewer than ten. This chain links TRBV29-1 with TRBJ1-2; D may be TRBD1 (5 bases). CDR1 is SQVTM and CDR2 is ANQGSEA in the germline V gene. Trimming cost V 6 bases and J 4 bases, with 9 bases left between them. The CDR3 spans 11 residues. The CDR3 sequence is CSVDTAYGYTF. The CDR3 DNA sequence: TGCAGCGTGGACACGGCCTATGGCTACACCTTC.

CDR3 amino acids: CASSQRASGGATGELFF. The CDR3 DNA sequence: TGTGCCAGCAGCCAAAGGGCTAGCGGGGGGGCCACCGGGGAGCTGTTTTTT. The chain couples TRBV3-1 to TRBJ2-2, with 12 bases matching TRBD2. V lost 2 bases to trimming and J lost 4 bases; unmatched junction nucleotides: 5. Germline-derived CDR1 and CDR2 are LGHDT and YNNKEL (reference sequence). The CDR3 is 17 amino acids.

This clonotype has a single count. The rearrangement links TRBV29-1 to TRBJ1-4, with D hard to call. Germline V lookup: CDR1 SQVTM, CDR2 ANQGSEA. V lost 3 bases and J 4 bases, leaving 9 bases between the germline ends. The CDR3 is 13 amino acids. The CDR3 coding sequence is TGCAGCGTTGATGACGGAATTAATGAAAAACTGTTTTTT. It yields the protein CSVDDGINEKLFF.